What follows describes a single T cell receptor beta chain. Its cognate antigen is unknown. The whole isolated RNA underwent reverse transcription, so sequencing captured expressed TCRB transcripts. Profiling relied on immunoSEQ multiplex PCR, and the TCRdb table lists in-frame clones only, not all of them. This repertoire shows hundreds of thousands of clones, more than 12% found once; its top ten account for roughly 0.04%. The germline CDR1 and CDR2 sequences are MNHEY and SVGAGI. This CDR3 has 14 residues. The V and J ends lost 7 bases and 1 base respectively, with 13 bases between them. The sample is drawn from a study of beta chain features in type 1 diabetes. Findings and caveats of the study: Moderate but significant shortening of TCRB CDR3s was recorded in all four CD4+ subsets from Type 1 diabetes patients.

The sample was naive CD4+ T cells from blood. This TCR was recovered from a man between 18 and 35 years old with type 1 diabetes. This chain joins TRBV6-5 and TRBJ1-1, with a tentative D call TRBD1 (6 bases). The CDR3 DNA is TGTGCCAGCAACTCCCGGGGGGCGAACACTGAAGCTTTCTTT. It encodes CASNSRGANTEAFF.